The 17 T cell receptor beta chains given below trace back to one sample, sequenced in a study of blood T cell repertoires in COVID-19. Produced via immunoSEQ multiplex PCR; TCRdb's table is partial and in-frame only. The table has tens of thousands of clones, 80% to 90% seen once. Sequencing was done on a sample of peripheral blood. Receptors originate from a woman in her seventies with active COVID-19.

This chain links TRBV5-4 with TRBJ1-6; TRBD1 matches at 8 bases. The V gene end was trimmed by 5 bases and the J gene end by 0 bases; junction bases not matched to a gene: 4. The CDR3 loop spans 16 amino acids. Germline V gene data show CDR1 as SGHNT and CDR2 as YYREEE (reference sequence). The CDR3 nucleotides are TGTGCCAGCAGTCGGACAGGGAGCTCCTATAATTCACCCCTCCACTTT. The encoded protein is CASSRTGSSYNSPLHF.

This chain uses TRBV3-1 (or the pseudogene TRBV3-2) with TRBJ1-5, with TRBD1 identical over 9 bases. Trimming took 4 bases from V and 9 from J; bases not matched to a gene: 10. Germline loops: CDR1 LGHDT, CDR2 YNNKEL (reference sequence). The CDR3 totals 15 residues. Here the CDR3 reads CASSPEGTGRLPQHF. In DNA, the CDR3 is TGTGCCAGCAGCCCCGAGGGGACAGGGAGACTGCCCCAGCATTTT.

This clone was found a few times. V is TRBV19 and J is TRBJ2-3; 7 bases are shared with TRBD1. Looked up from germline, CDR1 is LNHDA and CDR2 is SQIVND (reference sequence). The trim removed 1 base at V and 5 bases at J, leaving 3 bases unmatched. This CDR3 region has 14 residues. The CDR3 here is CASSIGGTVDTQYF. The CDR3 coding sequence is TGTGCCAGTAGTATAGGTGGGACAGTAGATACGCAGTATTTT. Complete variable domain (other parts from reference TRBV19 and TRBJ2-3): DGGITQSPKYLFRKEGQNVTLSCEQNLNHDAMYWYRQDPGQGLRLIYYSQIVNDFQKGDIAEGYSVSREKKESFPLTVTSAQKNPTAFYLCASSIGGTVDTQYFGPGTRLTVL.

This chain uses TRBV7-9 with TRBJ2-2, with TRBD1 matching 9 bases. The CDR3 runs 16 residues. Germline assignment: CDR1 SEHNR and CDR2 FQNEAQ (reference sequence). Trimming cost V 3 bases and J 7 bases; bases outside gene matches: 9. Written as DNA, the CDR3 is TGTGCCAGCAGCTTCCCAACAGGGGGCTTGGACGGGGAGCTGTTTTTT. Residues: CASSFPTGGLDGELFF.

This clone was picked up one time. The V and J genes are TRBV19 and TRBJ1-6; 9 bases fit TRBD1. From germline, CDR1 is LNHDA and CDR2 SQIVND (reference sequence). V lost 6 bases to trimming and J lost 0 bases; unmatched junction nucleotides: 18. The CDR3 has 21 amino acids. As DNA, the CDR3 is TGTGCCAGTAGGCCAAAGGACAGGGGAGATTTTTTGAGCTCCTATAATTCACCCCTCCACTTT. Translating it yields CASRPKDRGDFLSSYNSPLHF.

This clone occurred once. The CDR3 spells CASSFSGGPEFF. DNA for the CDR3: TGTGCCAGCAGCTTCTCGGGGGGGCCGGAGTTCTTC. This chain uses TRBV7-3 with TRBJ2-1; 8 nucleotides align to TRBD2. The CDR3 length is 12 residues. The V and J ends lost 3 bases and 14 bases, in that order; junction bases with no gene match: 6. From germline, CDR1 is SGHTA and CDR2 FQGTGA.

The chain carries TRBV5-6 and TRBJ2-2; TRBD1 matches at 7 bases. The V gene end was trimmed by 3 bases and the J gene end by 2 bases; junction bases not matched to a gene: 4. Germline V gives CDR1 SGHDT, CDR2 YYEEEE. CDR3 length: 15 amino acids. CDR3 residues: CASSSGQVNTGELFF. The CDR3 DNA sequence: TGTGCCAGCAGCTCCGGACAGGTTAACACCGGGGAGCTGTTTTTT.

The chain links TRBV6-5 to TRBJ1-4; TRBD1 matches at 7 bases. The CDR3 contains 13 residues. J was trimmed by 8 bases and V by 10 bases; bases with no gene match: 10. CDR1 is MNHEY, CDR2 SVGAGI, per germline. Here the CDR3 reads CATQGGPLEKLFF. In DNA form, the CDR3 reads TGTGCCACCCAAGGGGGCCCCTTGGAAAAACTGTTTTTT.

This chain uses TRBV9 with TRBJ2-7; 7 bases are a match to TRBD2. After removal of 2 bases from V and 2 bases from J, the junction contained 4 bases not matched to a gene. The germline V gene encodes CDR1 SGDLS and CDR2 YYNGEE. CDR3 length: 14 amino acids. CDR3 in amino acids: CASSVTSVPYEQYF. The CDR3, as DNA: TGTGCCAGCAGCGTTACTAGCGTCCCCTACGAGCAGTACTTC.

This clone was counted once. The chain carries TRBV7-3 and TRBJ2-1, with D possibly TRBD2 on 5 matching bases. Germline V gene lookup returns CDR1 SGHTA and CDR2 FQGTGA. V lost 5 bases and J lost 7, with 15 bases in between. The CDR3 is 14 amino acids. The CDR3 bases are TGTGCCAGCAGCCCCCTGGCTAGCAGTAATGAGCAGTTCTTC. It translates to CASSPLASSNEQFF.

This chain uses TRBV30 with TRBJ2-5; TRBD2 aligns across 15 bases. V shed 5 bases, J shed 4 bases, and the junction held 5 bases outside the gene matches. The CDR3 totals 15 residues. Germline values: CDR1 GTSNPN, CDR2 SVGIG (reference sequence). The CDR3 nucleotides read TGTGCCTGGGGACTAGCGGGGGGGAGAGCAGAGACCCAGTACTTC. Its protein product is CAWGLAGGRAETQYF.

This chain connects TRBV27 to TRBJ2-6; D unclear. The CDR3 covers 14 residues. V shed 4 bases and J shed 3 bases, with 7 bases lying between them. Per germline, CDR1 MNHEY and CDR2 SMNVEV (reference sequence). The CDR3 DNA sequence: TGTGCCAGCAGTTCCCTGTTTGGGGCCAACGTCCTGACTTTC. Translating it yields CASSSLFGANVLTF.

The chain employs TRBV4-2 and TRBJ2-2; 10 bases align to TRBD2. The CDR3 runs 18 residues. J was trimmed by 4 bases and V by 1 base; bases with no gene match: 9. Per the germline V gene, CDR1 is LGHNA and CDR2 is YNFKEQ. This CDR3 is CASSQGALAGALTGELFF. CDR3 DNA sequence: TGTGCCAGCAGCCAAGGGGCCCTAGCGGGGGCCCTCACCGGGGAGCTGTTTTTT.

The rearrangement uses TRBV29-1 and TRBJ2-1; TRBD2 matches at 13 bases. Trimming at V came to 4 bases and at J to 7 bases, leaving 10 bases not matched to a gene. Germline loops: CDR1 SQVTM, CDR2 ANQGSEA. This CDR3 has 16 amino acids. CDR3 bases: TGCAGCGTTGCCCTACTAGCGGGGGGGCAGGAGAATGAGCAGTTCTTC. Translated: CSVALLAGGQENEQFF.

This clone was seen only once. This chain links TRBV28 with TRBJ2-7; 8 bases align to TRBD2. Germline CDR1 MDHEN, CDR2 SYDVKM. V shed 10 bases and J 2 bases; nucleotides not matched to a gene: 7. This CDR3 has 13 residues. The CDR3 loop is CAITSGYTYEQYF. The CDR3 DNA follows: TGTGCCATTACTAGCGGCTACACCTACGAGCAGTACTTC.

This clone was seen a few times. This sequence joins TRBV7-9 and TRBJ2-7; a weak D match, TRBD1 (6 bases). Germline CDR1 reads SEHNR; CDR2 reads FQNEAQ (reference sequence). CDR3 size: 16 residues. V was trimmed by 4 bases and J by 0 bases, leaving 16 bases between them. CDR3 coding DNA: TGTGCCAGCAGCTCCCAGCTGACAGGAACCTCCTACGAGCAGTACTTC. Residues: CASSSQLTGTSYEQYF. The variable domain in full, completed from reference TRBV7-9 and TRBJ2-7, reads DTGVSQNPRHKITKRGQNVTFRCDPISEHNRLYWYRQTLGQGPEFLTYFQNEAQLEKSRLLSDRFSAERPKGSFSTLEIQRTEQGDSAMYLCASSSQLTGTSYEQYFGPGTRLTVT.

The chain employs TRBV7-2 and TRBJ1-3; D call uncertain. This CDR3 has 13 residues. The V gene's germline CDR1 is SGHTA and CDR2 FQGNSA. V was trimmed by 5 bases and J by 0 bases, leaving 5 bases between them. The CDR3 loop reads CASSPSSGNTIYF. The CDR3 DNA sequence: TGTGCCAGCAGCCCCAGCTCTGGAAACACCATATATTTT.